This entry lists 14 T cell receptor beta chains sequenced from one sample in a study of blood T cell dynamics during melanoma immunotherapy. Sample time point: week 3, after first cycle of checkpoint inhibitor. Using immunoSEQ multiplex PCR, the repertoire was profiled, and TCRdb retains in-frame clones only, with some absent. Here the sample spans under 3,000 clones, roughly nine tenths being singletons. The specimen comprised blood, sampled from a patient treated with checkpoint blockade. These receptors came from a human donor with melanoma.

The chain has TRBV19 and TRBJ1-4; possibly TRBD1 for D (6 bases). This CDR3 comprises 13 residues. CDR1 is LNHDA and CDR2 is SQIVND in the germline V gene (reference sequence). The V gene lost 8 bases and the J gene lost 5 bases, with 12 bases spanning the gap. The CDR3: CASGRGRNEKLFF. The CDR3 DNA follows: TGTGCCAGTGGACGGGGGCGGAATGAAAAACTGTTTTTT. Drawing the rest from reference TRBV19 and TRBJ1-4, the complete variable domain is DGGITQSPKYLFRKEGQNVTLSCEQNLNHDAMYWYRQDPGQGLRLIYYSQIVNDFQKGDIAEGYSVSREKKESFPLTVTSAQKNPTAFYLCASGRGRNEKLFFGSGTQLSVL.

The V gene is TRBV5-6, the J gene TRBJ1-2; TRBD1 is a possible D gene (5 bases). CDR1 is SGHDT, CDR2 YYEEEE, per germline. CDR3 length: 16 amino acids. Trimming pared 4 bases from V and 1 base from J, leaving 17 bases between. The CDR3, as DNA: TGTGCCAGCAGCCCAACCGGGACCCCCTTTAACTATGGCTACACCTTC. Its translation: CASSPTGTPFNYGYTF.

The J gene is TRBJ2-2, the V gene TRBV11-3; possible D gene TRBD1, 6 bases. The ends were cut back, 1 base at V and 2 bases at J, with 11 bases in the middle. This CDR3 contains 16 residues. Germline values: CDR1 SGHNT, CDR2 YENEEA. CDR3 sequence reads: CASSLAGAQNTGELFF. CDR3 nucleotide sequence: TGTGCCAGCAGCTTAGCAGGGGCACAAAACACCGGGGAGCTGTTTTTT.

The gene calls are TRBV7-9 and TRBJ2-1; no reliable D call. The CDR3 spans 14 residues. Germline V gene sequence: CDR1 SEHNR, CDR2 FQNEAQ (reference sequence). Trimming removed 5 bases at V and 4 bases at J, with 12 bases between. CDR3 nucleotides: TGTGCCAGCAGCGTGGGAACGCAGTACAATGAGCAGTTCTTC. Translating gives CASSVGTQYNEQFF.

This rearrangement joins TRBV7-2 to TRBJ1-5; tentative D call: TRBD1 (6 bases). Trimming stripped 1 base from V and 7 bases from J, with 8 bases between. The germline V gene encodes CDR1 SGHTA and CDR2 FQGNSA. This CDR3 spans 13 amino acids. The CDR3 spells CASSLDQGQPQHF. The CDR3 DNA reads as TGTGCCAGCAGCTTAGATCAGGGGCAGCCCCAGCATTTT.

The J gene is TRBJ2-1, the V gene TRBV7-2; perhaps TRBD1 as D (5 bases). Germline loops: CDR1 SGHTA, CDR2 FQGNSA. The CDR3 runs to 15 residues. V was cut by 0 bases and J by 6 bases, with 12 bases left in between. The DNA for the CDR3 is TGTGCCAGCAGCTTAGCAGGGGCAGGGTTCAATGAGCAGTTCTTC. Amino acid sequence: CASSLAGAGFNEQFF.

The genes are TRBV6-5 and TRBJ2-7, with 7 bases fitting TRBD2. This CDR3 has 14 residues. Germline trimming cut 4 bases from V and 3 bases from J; bases unmatched to any gene: 6. Germline assignment: CDR1 MNHEY and CDR2 SVGAGI. CDR3 sequence: CASSWGRGGYEQYF. Written as DNA, the CDR3 is TGTGCCAGCAGTTGGGGCCGCGGGGGCTACGAGCAGTACTTC.

The V call is TRBV7-9, the J call TRBJ2-3; tentatively, D is TRBD2 (5 bases). Germline lookup yields CDR1 SEHNR and CDR2 FQNEAQ (reference sequence). Trimming took off 7 bases at V and 6 bases at J, with 20 bases between the two ends. The CDR3 sequence is 15 residues long. The CDR3 nucleotides are TGTGCCAGCACCACCCCGGGCGGGCGCCTGGATACGCAGTATTTT. This translates into CASTTPGGRLDTQYF.

DNA for the CDR3: TGTGCCAGCAGATACCGGGACAGGGACGAGCAGTACTTC. It codes for CASRYRDRDEQYF. This sequence joins TRBV28 and TRBJ2-7; 9 bases are a match to TRBD1. This CDR3 has 13 residues. CDR1 is MDHEN and CDR2 is SYDVKM in the germline V gene. V shed 6 bases and J 5 bases; nucleotides not matched to a gene: 5. Filled out from reference TRBV28 and TRBJ2-7, the complete variable domain reads DVKVTQSSRYLVKRTGEKVFLECVQDMDHENMFWYRQDPGLGLRLIYFSYDVKMKEKGDIPEGYSVSREKKERFSLILESASTNQTSMYLCASRYRDRDEQYFGPGTRLTVT.

The V gene is TRBV7-9, the J gene TRBJ2-3; 9 positions agree with TRBD1. The trim removed 5 bases at V and 3 bases at J, leaving 6 bases unmatched. CDR1 is SEHNR and CDR2 is FQNEAQ in the germline V gene (reference sequence). This CDR3 has 15 residues. CDR3 protein: CASSPGQGMTDTQYF. The CDR3 DNA reads as TGTGCCAGCAGCCCGGGACAGGGAATGACAGATACGCAGTATTTT.

The chain combines TRBV5-6 with TRBJ1-1; TRBD1 agrees at 7 bases. The germline V gene has CDR1 SGHDT and CDR2 YYEEEE. There are 15 residues in the CDR3. V gave up 0 bases and J gave up 1 base; unmatched junction bases: 3. The CDR3 loop reads CASSLVAGGNTEAFF. CDR3 DNA: TGTGCCAGCAGCTTGGTAGCAGGGGGGAACACTGAAGCTTTCTTT. The whole variable domain, filled in from reference TRBV5-6 and TRBJ1-1, reads DAGVTQSPTHLIKTRGQQVTLRCSPKSGHDTVSWYQQALGQGPQFIFQYYEEEERQRGNFPDRFSGHQFPNYSSELNVNALLLGDSALYLCASSLVAGGNTEAFFGQGTRLTVV.

The V call is TRBV27, the J call TRBJ2-6, with a possible D match to TRBD2 (6 bases). Trimming removed 5 bases from V and 2 bases from J, with 10 bases in between. The CDR3 loop spans 15 amino acids. In germline, CDR1 is MNHEY, CDR2 SMNVEV (reference sequence). The CDR3 DNA is TGTGCCAGCAGTGCCTGGGGGGCTGGGGCCAACGTCCTGACTTTC. This gives the protein CASSAWGAGANVLTF.

The chain recombines TRBV4-1 with TRBJ1-5; possibly TRBD1 for D (6 bases). The CDR3 extends over 15 amino acids. V lost 1 base, J lost 2 bases, and 9 bases lay in between. In germline, CDR1 is MGHRA, CDR2 YSYEKL. CDR3 residues: CASSQAGTRNQPQHF. In DNA, the CDR3 is TGCGCCAGCAGCCAAGCCGGGACACGCAATCAGCCCCAGCATTTT.

The chain has TRBV5-1 and TRBJ2-1; no clear D. The CDR3 sequence is 14 residues long. Germline V gene data show CDR1 as SGHRS and CDR2 as YFSETQ. V dropped 0 bases and J dropped 7 bases, with 11 bases sitting between them. CDR3 sequence (DNA): TGCGCCAGCAGCTTGGAGGCAGGCCCTAATGAGCAGTTCTTC. Amino acid sequence: CASSLEAGPNEQFF.